The sequence of this T cell receptor (beta chain) was determined in a study of blood T cell repertoires in COVID-19. Participants were aged about 18 to 90 years, lived in 20 to 30 US areas, and enrolled virtually. Data came from immunoSEQ multiplex PCR; TCRdb stores just in-frame clones and leaves some out. The sample contains roughly 130,000 clones, 70% to 90% of which appear only once. This CDR3 contains 13 residues. V shed 6 bases and J 8 bases; nucleotides not matched to a gene: 7. Germline CDR1 and CDR2: MDHEN and SYDVKM. This sequence was found in a woman aged 45-65 years with acute COVID-19. J is TRBJ1-2 and V is TRBV28; the match to TRBD1 covers 9 bases. Sample: PBMCs or T cells enriched from blood (not recorded which). The CDR3, as DNA: TGTGCCAGCAGCGCCGGGACAGGGAGCGGCTACACCTTC. It encodes CASSAGTGSGYTF.